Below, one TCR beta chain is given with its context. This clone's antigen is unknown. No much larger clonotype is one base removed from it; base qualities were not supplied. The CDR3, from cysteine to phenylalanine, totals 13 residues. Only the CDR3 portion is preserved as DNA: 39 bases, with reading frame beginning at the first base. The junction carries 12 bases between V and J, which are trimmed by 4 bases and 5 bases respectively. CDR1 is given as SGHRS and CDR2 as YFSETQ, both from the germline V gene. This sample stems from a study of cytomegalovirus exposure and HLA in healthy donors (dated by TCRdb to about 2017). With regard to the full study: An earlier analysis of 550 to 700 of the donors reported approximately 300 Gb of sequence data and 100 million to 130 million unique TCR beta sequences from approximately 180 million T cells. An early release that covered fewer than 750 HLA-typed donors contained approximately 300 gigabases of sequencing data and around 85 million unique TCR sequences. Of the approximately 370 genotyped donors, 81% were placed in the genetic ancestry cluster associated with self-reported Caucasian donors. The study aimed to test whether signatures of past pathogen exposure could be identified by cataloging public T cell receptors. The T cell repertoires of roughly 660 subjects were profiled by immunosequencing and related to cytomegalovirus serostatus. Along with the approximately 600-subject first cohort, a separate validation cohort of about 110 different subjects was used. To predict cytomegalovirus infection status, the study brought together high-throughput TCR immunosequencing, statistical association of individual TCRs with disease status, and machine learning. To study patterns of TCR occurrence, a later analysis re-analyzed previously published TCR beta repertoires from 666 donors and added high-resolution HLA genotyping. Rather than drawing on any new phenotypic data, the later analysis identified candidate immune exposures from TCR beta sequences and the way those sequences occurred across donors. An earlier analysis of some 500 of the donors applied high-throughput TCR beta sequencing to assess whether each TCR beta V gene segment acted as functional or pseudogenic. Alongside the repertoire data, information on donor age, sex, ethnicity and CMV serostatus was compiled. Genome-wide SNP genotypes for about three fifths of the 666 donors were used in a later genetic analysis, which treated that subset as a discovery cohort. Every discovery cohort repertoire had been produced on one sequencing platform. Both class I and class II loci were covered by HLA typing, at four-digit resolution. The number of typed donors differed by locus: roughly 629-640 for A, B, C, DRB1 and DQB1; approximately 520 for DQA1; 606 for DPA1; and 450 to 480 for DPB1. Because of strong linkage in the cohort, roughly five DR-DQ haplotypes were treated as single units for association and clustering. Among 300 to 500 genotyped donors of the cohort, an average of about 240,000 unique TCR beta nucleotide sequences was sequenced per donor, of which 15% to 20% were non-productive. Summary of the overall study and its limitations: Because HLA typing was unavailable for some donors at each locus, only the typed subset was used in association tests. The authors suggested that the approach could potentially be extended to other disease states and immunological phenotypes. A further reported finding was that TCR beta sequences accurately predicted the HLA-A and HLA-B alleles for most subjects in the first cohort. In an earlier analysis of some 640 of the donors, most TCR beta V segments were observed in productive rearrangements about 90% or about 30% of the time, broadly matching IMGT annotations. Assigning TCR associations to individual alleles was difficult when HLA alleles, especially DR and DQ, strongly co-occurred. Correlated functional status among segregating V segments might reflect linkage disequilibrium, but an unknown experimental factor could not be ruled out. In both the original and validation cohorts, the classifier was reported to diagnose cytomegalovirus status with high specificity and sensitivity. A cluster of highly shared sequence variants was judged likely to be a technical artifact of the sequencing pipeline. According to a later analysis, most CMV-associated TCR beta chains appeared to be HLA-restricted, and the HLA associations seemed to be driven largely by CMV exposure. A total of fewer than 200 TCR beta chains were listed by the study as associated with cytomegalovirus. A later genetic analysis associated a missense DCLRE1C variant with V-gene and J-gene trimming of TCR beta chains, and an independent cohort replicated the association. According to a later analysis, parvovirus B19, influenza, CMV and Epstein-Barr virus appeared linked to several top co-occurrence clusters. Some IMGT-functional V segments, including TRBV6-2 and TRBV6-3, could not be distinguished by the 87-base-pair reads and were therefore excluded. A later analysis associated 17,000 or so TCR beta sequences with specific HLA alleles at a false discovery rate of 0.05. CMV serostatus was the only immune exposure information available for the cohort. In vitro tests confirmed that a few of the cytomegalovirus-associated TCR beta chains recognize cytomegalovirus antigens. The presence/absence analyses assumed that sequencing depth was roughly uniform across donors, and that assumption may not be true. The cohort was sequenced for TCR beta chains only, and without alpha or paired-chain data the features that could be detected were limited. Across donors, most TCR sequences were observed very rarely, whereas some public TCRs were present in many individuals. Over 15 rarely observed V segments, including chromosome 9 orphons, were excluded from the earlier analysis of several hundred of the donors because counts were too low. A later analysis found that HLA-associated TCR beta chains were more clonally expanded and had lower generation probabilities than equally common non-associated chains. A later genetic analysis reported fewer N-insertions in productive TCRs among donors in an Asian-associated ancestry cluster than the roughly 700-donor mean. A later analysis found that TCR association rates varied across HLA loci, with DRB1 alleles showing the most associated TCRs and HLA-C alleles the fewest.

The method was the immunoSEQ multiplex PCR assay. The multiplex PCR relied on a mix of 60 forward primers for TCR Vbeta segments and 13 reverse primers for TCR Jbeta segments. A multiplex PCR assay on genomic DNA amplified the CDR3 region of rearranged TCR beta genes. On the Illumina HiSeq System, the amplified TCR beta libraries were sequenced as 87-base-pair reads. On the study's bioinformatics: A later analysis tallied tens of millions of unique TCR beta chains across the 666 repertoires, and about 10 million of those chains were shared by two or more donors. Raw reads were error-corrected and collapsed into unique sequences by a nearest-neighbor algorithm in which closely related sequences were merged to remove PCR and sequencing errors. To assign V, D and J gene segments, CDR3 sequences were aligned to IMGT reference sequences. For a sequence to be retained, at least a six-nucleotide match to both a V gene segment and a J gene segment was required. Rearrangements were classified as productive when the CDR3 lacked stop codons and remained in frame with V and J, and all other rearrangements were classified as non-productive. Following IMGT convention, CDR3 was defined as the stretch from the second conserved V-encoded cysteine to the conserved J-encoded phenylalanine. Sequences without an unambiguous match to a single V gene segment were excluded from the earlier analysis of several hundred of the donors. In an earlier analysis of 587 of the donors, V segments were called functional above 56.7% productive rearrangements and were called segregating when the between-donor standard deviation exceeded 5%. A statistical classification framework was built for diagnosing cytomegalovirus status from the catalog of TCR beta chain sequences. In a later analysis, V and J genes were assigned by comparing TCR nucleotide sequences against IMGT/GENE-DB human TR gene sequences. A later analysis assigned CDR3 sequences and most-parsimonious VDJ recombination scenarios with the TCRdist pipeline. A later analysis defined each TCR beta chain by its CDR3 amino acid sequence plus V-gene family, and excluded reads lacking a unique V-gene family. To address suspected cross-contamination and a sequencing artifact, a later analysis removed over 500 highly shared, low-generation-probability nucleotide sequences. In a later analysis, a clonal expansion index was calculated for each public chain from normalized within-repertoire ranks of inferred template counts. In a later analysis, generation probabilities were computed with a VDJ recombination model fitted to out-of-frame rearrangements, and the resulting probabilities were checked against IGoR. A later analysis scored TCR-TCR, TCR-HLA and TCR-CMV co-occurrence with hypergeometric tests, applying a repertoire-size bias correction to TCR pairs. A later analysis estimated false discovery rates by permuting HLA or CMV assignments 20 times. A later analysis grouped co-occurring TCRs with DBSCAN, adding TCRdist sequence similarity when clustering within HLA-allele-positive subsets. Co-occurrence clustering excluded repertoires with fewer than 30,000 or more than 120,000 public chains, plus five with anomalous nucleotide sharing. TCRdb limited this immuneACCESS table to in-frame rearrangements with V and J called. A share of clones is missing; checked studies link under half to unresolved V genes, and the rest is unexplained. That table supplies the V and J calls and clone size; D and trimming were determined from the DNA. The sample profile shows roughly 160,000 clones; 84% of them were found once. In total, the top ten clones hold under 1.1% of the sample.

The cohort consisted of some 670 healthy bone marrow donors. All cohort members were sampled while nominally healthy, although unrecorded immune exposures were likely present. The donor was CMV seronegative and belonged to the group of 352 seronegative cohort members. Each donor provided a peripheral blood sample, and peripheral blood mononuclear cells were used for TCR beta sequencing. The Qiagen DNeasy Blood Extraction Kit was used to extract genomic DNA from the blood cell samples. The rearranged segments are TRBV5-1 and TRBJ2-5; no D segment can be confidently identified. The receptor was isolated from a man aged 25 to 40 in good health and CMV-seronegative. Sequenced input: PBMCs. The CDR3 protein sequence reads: CASSLVMRETQYF. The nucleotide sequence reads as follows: TGCGCCAGCAGCCTGGTGATGAGGGAGACCCAGTACTTC.